The present T cell receptor (beta chain) was sequenced within a study of Ad26.COV2.S vaccination and SARS-CoV-2 variants. With regard to this clone: The antigen remains undetermined.

Whole-study results and caveats: Analyses of TCR breadth and depth may have underestimated total T cell responses. Non-spike TCR breadth did not differ much between vaccine and placebo recipients.

Using immunoSEQ multiplex PCR, the repertoire was profiled, and TCRdb retains in-frame clones only, with some absent. The sample yields about 100,000 clones, less than 85% seen once. The CDR3 consists of 20 residues. V was clipped by 2 bases and J by 4 bases; unmatched bases: 16. Per germline, CDR1 LGHDT and CDR2 YNNKEL (reference sequence). This receptor was identified in a human donor who had recovered from COVID-19. Specimen: peripheral blood, collected after recovery from COVID-19. V and J are TRBV3-1 (or the pseudogene TRBV3-2) and TRBJ2-7; 14 nucleotides line up with TRBD2. Here the CDR3 DNA reads TGTGCCAGCAGCCAATCTTCGCCGTTCGGGACTAGCGGGGGAGCTTACGAGCAGTACTTC. Its translation is CASSQSSPFGTSGGAYEQYF.